The clone carrying this TCR beta chain was detected many times. MiXCR, run by TCRdb on the 5' RACE reads, gives a single entry per CDR3 protein. Of approximately 510,000 distinct CDR3 sequences listed, 20% to 25% are singletons. V lost 0 bases and J lost 4, with 7 bases in between. Germline lookup yields CDR1 SGHKS and CDR2 YYEKEE (reference sequence). This CDR3 contains 13 residues. The record originates from a study of T cells after yellow fever vaccination. Looking at the study overall: Preparation of fractions with low cell numbers was performed using SMART-Seq v4 Ultra Low Input.

The chain uses TRBV5-5 and TRBJ1-1, with D perhaps matching TRBD1 (5 bases). The clonotype comes from a man aged 18 to 29 who received the YFV17D yellow fever vaccine. The material was PBMCs, obtained about 21 days after the first yellow fever vaccination. CDR3 in DNA: TGTGCCAGCAGCTTGGAAGGGGTCACTGAAGCTTTCTTT. Protein product: CASSLEGVTEAFF. Full variable domain (outside the CDR3, taken from reference TRBV5-5 and TRBJ1-1): DAGVTQSPTHLIKTRGQQVTLRCSPISGHKSVSWYQQVLGQGPQFIFQYYEKEERGRGNFPDRFSARQFPNYSSELNVNALLLGDSALYLCASSLEGVTEAFFGQGTRLTVV.